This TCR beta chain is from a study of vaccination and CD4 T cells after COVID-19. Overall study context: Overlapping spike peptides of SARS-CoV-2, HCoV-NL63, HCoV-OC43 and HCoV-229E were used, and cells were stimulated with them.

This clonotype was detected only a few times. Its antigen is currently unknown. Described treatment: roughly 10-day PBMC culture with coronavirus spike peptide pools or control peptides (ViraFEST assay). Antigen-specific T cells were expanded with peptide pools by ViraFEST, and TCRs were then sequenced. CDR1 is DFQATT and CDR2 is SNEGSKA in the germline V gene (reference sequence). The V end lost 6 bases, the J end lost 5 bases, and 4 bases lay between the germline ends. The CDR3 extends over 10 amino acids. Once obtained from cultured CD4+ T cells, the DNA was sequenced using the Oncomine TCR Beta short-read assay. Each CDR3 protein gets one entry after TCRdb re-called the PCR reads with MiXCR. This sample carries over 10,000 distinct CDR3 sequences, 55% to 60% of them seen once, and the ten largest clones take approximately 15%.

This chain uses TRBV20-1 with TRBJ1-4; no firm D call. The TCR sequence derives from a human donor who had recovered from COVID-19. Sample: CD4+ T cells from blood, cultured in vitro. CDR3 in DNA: TGCAGTGCCGAAAATGAAAAACTGTTTTTT. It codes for CSAENEKLFF.